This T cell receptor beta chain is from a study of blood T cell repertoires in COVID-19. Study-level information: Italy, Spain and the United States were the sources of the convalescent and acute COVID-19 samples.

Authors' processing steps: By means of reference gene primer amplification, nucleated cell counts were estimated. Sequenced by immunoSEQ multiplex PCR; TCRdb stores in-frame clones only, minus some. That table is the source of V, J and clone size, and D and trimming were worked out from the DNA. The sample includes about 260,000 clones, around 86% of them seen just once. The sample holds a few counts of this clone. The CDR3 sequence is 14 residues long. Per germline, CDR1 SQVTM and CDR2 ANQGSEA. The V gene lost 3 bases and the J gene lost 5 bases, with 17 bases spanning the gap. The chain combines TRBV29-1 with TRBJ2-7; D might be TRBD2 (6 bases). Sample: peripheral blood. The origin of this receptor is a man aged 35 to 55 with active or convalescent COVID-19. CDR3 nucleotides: TGCAGCGTTGATACGGGAGAGGCTGCCCACGAGCAGTACTTC. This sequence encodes CSVDTGEAAHEQYF.